What follows are 27 T cell receptor beta chains derived from one specimen sequenced in a study of cytomegalovirus exposure and HLA in healthy donors. The PCR ran on 60 Vbeta and 13 Jbeta primers. Here immunoSEQ multiplex PCR was the method, and the copy in TCRdb shows in-frame clones only, minus some. The data show some 97,000 clones, with 65% to 75% seen just once and about 4.3% held by the top ten. Sequenced input: PBMCs. All receptors derive from a woman aged 18-29 years in good health and CMV-seropositive.

This clone was observed a single time. This chain uses TRBV5-6 with TRBJ2-4; 7 bases line up with TRBD1. The trim removed 0 bases at V and 0 bases at J, leaving 12 bases unmatched. Germline V gene data show CDR1 as SGHDT and CDR2 as YYEEEE. The CDR3 extends over 19 amino acids. The CDR3 sequence is CASSLVEDRPRLAKNIQYF. The CDR3 nucleotides are TGTGCCAGCAGCTTGGTAGAGGACAGGCCGAGGTTAGCCAAAAACATTCAGTACTTC.

This chain joins TRBV18 and TRBJ2-5; 11 positions match TRBD1. After removal of 5 bases from V and 3 bases from J, the junction contained 5 bases not matched to a gene. This CDR3 has 15 amino acids. The V gene's germline CDR1 is KGHSH and CDR2 LQKENI. The CDR3 region is CASSAGTGGEETQYF. DNA of the CDR3: TGTGCCAGCTCAGCCGGGACAGGGGGAGAAGAGACCCAGTACTTC.

The chain combines TRBV4-1 with TRBJ2-4, with D unclear. CDR3 length equals 14 residues. Germline CDR1 reads MGHRA; CDR2 reads YSYEKL. V lost 0 bases and J lost 5, with 8 bases in between. Here the CDR3 reads CASSQDPRENIQYF. CDR3 nucleotides: TGCGCCAGCAGCCAAGACCCCCGGGAAAACATTCAGTACTTC.

CDR3 sequence: CASSPGPGAYEQYF. In DNA form, the CDR3 reads TGTGCCAGCAGCCCCGGCCCAGGGGCCTACGAGCAGTACTTC. The rearrangement uses TRBV5-8 and TRBJ2-7, with D possibly TRBD1 on 6 matching bases. The V gene's germline CDR1 is SGHTS and CDR2 YDEGEE. V lost 4 bases, J lost 2 bases, and 13 bases lay in between. This CDR3 has 14 amino acids.

The sample holds a few counts of this clone. The chain is built from TRBV6-6 and TRBJ2-5, with D perhaps TRBD2 (6 bases). Germline V gene sequence: CDR1 MNHNY, CDR2 SVGAGI (reference sequence). This CDR3 is built from 11 residues. V was trimmed by 11 bases and J by 9 bases, leaving 16 bases between them. CDR3 DNA: TGTGCCGCGGGCCTCGGCGGGGCCCAGTACTTC. It yields the protein CAAGLGGAQYF.

The chain recombines TRBV30 with TRBJ2-7; D uncertain. V dropped 0 bases and J dropped 7 bases, with 13 bases sitting between them. Germline values: CDR1 GTSNPN, CDR2 SVGIG (reference sequence). CDR3 length: 13 residues. CDR3 in amino acids: CAWSVLPRREQYF. CDR3 DNA: TGTGCCTGGAGTGTACTCCCCCGGCGGGAGCAGTACTTC. Full variable domain (remainder filled in from reference TRBV30 and TRBJ2-7): SQTIHQWPATLVQPVGSPLSLECTVEGTSNPNLYWYRQAAGRGLQLLFYSVGIGQISSEVPQNLSASRPQDRQFILSSKKLLLSDSGFYLCAWSVLPRREQYFGPGTRLTVT.

CDR3 bases: TGCAGCGTTACGGACAGGGGGCTCTACGAGCAGTACTTC. Translated, it gives CSVTDRGLYEQYF. The genes are TRBV29-1 and TRBJ2-7; 11 positions match TRBD1. The germline CDR1 and CDR2 sequences are SQVTM and ANQGSEA. The CDR3 runs to 13 residues. With 5 bases clipped from V and 3 bases from J, the junction kept 3 bases outside the gene matches.

DNA of the CDR3: TGTGCCAGCAGTTTCAACTACGAGCAGTACTTC. Translating gives CASSFNYEQYF. The chain carries TRBV27 and TRBJ2-7; D call uncertain. CDR1 is MNHEY and CDR2 is SMNVEV in the germline V gene (reference sequence). The CDR3 is 11 amino acids. Trimming took off 3 bases at V and 3 bases at J, with 3 bases between the two ends.

This chain joins TRBV5-1 and TRBJ2-1; D unclear. Trimming stripped 4 bases from V and 4 bases from J, with 6 bases between. This CDR3 region has 12 residues. The germline gives CDR1 SGHRS, CDR2 YFSETQ. The CDR3 DNA reads as TGCGCCAGCAGCCTACCTTACAATGAGCAGTTCTTC. It codes for CASSLPYNEQFF.

The rearrangement joins TRBV6-4 to TRBJ2-3, with 8 bases identical to TRBD1. In germline, CDR1 is MRHNA, CDR2 SNTAGT. The J segment lost 3 bases and the V segment lost 6 bases, leaving 11 bases of the junction unmatched. The CDR3 is 16 residues long. The CDR3 DNA follows: TGTGCCAGCAGCGAAATACCGGGACAGGCGACAGATACGCAGTATTTT. It encodes CASSEIPGQATDTQYF.

The CDR3 protein is CASSPGQISGNTIYF. CDR3 DNA sequence: TGCGCCAGCAGCCCAGGACAGATCTCTGGAAACACCATATATTTT. The chain recombines TRBV5-1 with TRBJ1-3, with D perhaps TRBD1 (6 bases). Germline-derived CDR1 and CDR2 are SGHRS and YFSETQ. The CDR3 contains 15 residues. V was cut by 4 bases and J by 0 bases, with 11 bases left in between. The entire variable domain, with the rest obtained from reference TRBV5-1 and TRBJ1-3, is as follows: KAGVTQTPRYLIKTRGQQVTLSCSPISGHRSVSWYQQTPGQGLQFLFEYFSETQRNKGNFPGRFSGRQFSNSRSEMNVSTLELGDSALYLCASSPGQISGNTIYFGEGSWLTVV.

The chain combines TRBV5-4 with TRBJ2-1, with D maybe TRBD2 (6 bases). Trimming left V 6 bases short and J 6 bases short, with 16 bases between. This CDR3 region has 14 residues. CDR1 and CDR2 (germline): SGHNT, YYREEE (reference sequence). CDR3 protein: CASTRLEVGNEQFF. The CDR3 nucleotides read TGTGCCAGCACAAGACTAGAGGTCGGCAATGAGCAGTTCTTC.

This clone was observed a few times. The junction departs from germline at one end; a sequencing error may be responsible. The chain carries TRBV10-3 and TRBJ2-3, with 11 bases fitting TRBD2. The CDR3 is 17 amino acids. Germline CDR1 reads ENHRY; CDR2 reads SYGVKD. The CDR3 loop is CAISEPLAGDIVNHGLF. CDR3 bases: TGTGCCATCAGTGAGCCACTAGCGGGAGATATCGTCAATCATGGGCTATTT.

The chain links TRBV10-1 to TRBJ1-1; TRBD1 matches at 7 bases. The CDR3 covers 16 residues. Unmatched junction bases numbered 5, after V lost 0 bases and J lost 1 base. Germline V gene sequence: CDR1 WNHNN, CDR2 SYGVQD (reference sequence). CDR3 amino acids: CASSESRGRTNTEAFF. In DNA form, the CDR3 reads TGCGCCAGCAGTGAGTCGAGGGGGCGAACGAACACTGAAGCTTTCTTT.

This chain joins TRBV25-1 and TRBJ1-2; 8 bases line up with TRBD1. The germline gives CDR1 MGHDK, CDR2 SYGVNS. V trimming: 3 bases; J trimming: 4 bases; junction bases outside the gene matches: 7. The CDR3 has 15 residues. In DNA form, the CDR3 reads TGTGCCAGCAGTGAGACTGGACAGGGAGCCTATGGCTACACCTTC. Translation gives CASSETGQGAYGYTF.

CDR3 sequence: CASSRHGERAYFTDTQYF. The CDR3 DNA sequence: TGTGCCAGCAGCCGACACGGGGAGAGGGCCTATTTCACAGATACGCAGTATTTT. The V and J genes are TRBV7-6 and TRBJ2-3; the D gene is possibly TRBD2 (5 bases). Germline V gives CDR1 SGHVS, CDR2 FNYEAQ. V gave up 5 bases and J gave up 2 bases, with 23 bases separating them. This CDR3 comprises 18 residues.

The rearrangement uses TRBV6-1 and TRBJ2-7; D might be TRBD1 (6 bases). The CDR3 loop spans 15 amino acids. Germline-derived CDR1 and CDR2 are MNHNS and SASEGT. With 6 bases removed from V and 0 bases from J, the gap between germline ends came to 15 bases. The CDR3 DNA reads as TGTGCCAGCAGATCCGACAGGAGGAGCTCCTACGAGCAGTACTTC. Amino acids: CASRSDRRSSYEQYF.

In this sample, this clone turned up a few times. The rearrangement joins TRBV27 to TRBJ2-3, with D perhaps matching TRBD2 (6 bases). The V end was cut by 2 bases, the J end by 2 bases, with 17 bases between. The CDR3 sequence is 17 residues long. The germline V gene encodes CDR1 MNHEY and CDR2 SMNVEV (reference sequence). CDR3: CASSLGTPLSDTDTQYF. In DNA, the CDR3 is TGTGCCAGCAGTTTAGGGACTCCCTTATCCGACACAGATACGCAGTATTTT.

The V call is TRBV14, the J call TRBJ2-2; the match to TRBD2 covers 13 bases. The CDR3 has 17 residues. V shed 4 bases, J shed 5 bases, and the junction held 7 bases outside the gene matches. Germline CDR1 reads SGHDN; CDR2 reads FVKESK. The CDR3 DNA reads TGTGCCAGCAGCCCTCGACTAGCGGGAGGAGGAACCGGGGAGCTGTTTTTT. It translates to CASSPRLAGGGTGELFF.

This sequence joins TRBV16 and TRBJ2-2; a possible D gene is TRBD1 (5 bases). The V end was cut by 3 bases, the J end by 2 bases, with 16 bases between. CDR3 length equals 17 residues. Germline CDR1 KGHSY, CDR2 FQNENV. CDR3 nucleotide sequence: TGTGCCAGCAGCCATCCCCTGCGACAGAAAAACACCGGGGAGCTGTTTTTT. Residues: CASSHPLRQKNTGELFF.

The chain carries TRBV4-3 and TRBJ2-1; TRBD2 agrees at 8 bases. J gave up 7 bases and V 0 bases, and 11 bases lay outside the gene matches. This CDR3 has 17 residues. In germline, CDR1 is LGHNA, CDR2 YSLEER. The CDR3 sequence: CASSQEIGIAGRNEQFF. Here the CDR3 DNA reads TGCGCCAGCAGCCAAGAGATAGGGATAGCGGGACGGAATGAGCAGTTCTTC.

The chain recombines TRBV11-2 with TRBJ2-1, with TRBD1 as a possible D gene (8 bases). CDR3 length: 16 amino acids. Germline CDR1 SGHAT, CDR2 FQNNGV. Trimming cost V 5 bases and J 5 bases, with 19 bases left between them. This CDR3 reads CASSPAGDRTNNEQFF. DNA for the CDR3: TGTGCCAGCAGCCCGGCGGGGGACAGGACCAACAATGAGCAGTTCTTC.

The CDR3 sequence is CASSRGGGSNQPQHF. CDR3 in DNA: TGTGCCAGTAGCCGGGGAGGTGGCAGCAATCAGCCCCAGCATTTT. The chain employs TRBV19 and TRBJ1-5; D unresolved. V gave up 6 bases and J gave up 1 base, with 13 bases separating them. The CDR3 covers 15 residues. CDR1 LNHDA and CDR2 SQIVND come from the germline V gene (reference sequence).

This clone was found a few times. The chain is built from TRBV19 and TRBJ2-1; 10 nucleotides match TRBD1. The CDR3 length is 15 residues. Germline-derived CDR1 and CDR2 are LNHDA and SQIVND (reference sequence). J lost 7 bases, V lost 5 bases, and 8 bases had no gene match. The CDR3 region has the DNA TGTGCCAGTAGTCTCCGGACAGGGGGGTGGAATGAGCAGTTCTTC. Protein sequence: CASSLRTGGWNEQFF.

This chain connects TRBV6-5 to TRBJ1-4; 10 bases align to TRBD1. Germline lookup yields CDR1 MNHEY and CDR2 SVGAGI. Losses at the gene ends were 6 bases for V and 3 bases for J; bases not matched to a gene: 4. The CDR3 contains 15 residues. CDR3 nucleotide sequence: TGTGCCAGCAGGACAGGGGGCCTATCTAATGAAAAACTGTTTTTT. This translates into CASRTGGLSNEKLFF.

This chain links TRBV5-1 with TRBJ1-1; D is possibly TRBD1 (6 bases). Germline CDR1 is SGHRS and CDR2 is YFSETQ. Trimming pared 1 base from V and 6 bases from J, leaving 16 bases between. CDR3 size: 15 residues. The CDR3 nucleotides are TGCGCCAGCAGCTTGCGTGGGGGCAACGACCCTGAAGCTTTCTTT. Protein sequence: CASSLRGGNDPEAFF.

A single count supports this clone. The rearrangement links TRBV29-1 to TRBJ2-1; 9 bases are a match to TRBD2. Germline loops: CDR1 SQVTM, CDR2 ANQGSEA. J lost 3 bases, V lost 3 bases, and 6 bases had no gene match. This CDR3 is built from 15 residues. CDR3 loop: CSVDRTSDSYNEQFF. DNA for the CDR3: TGCAGCGTTGACCGGACTAGCGATAGCTACAATGAGCAGTTCTTC.